What follows describes a single TCR beta chain. Its antigen is still unknown. The CDR3 consists of 13 residues. V trimming: 6 bases; J trimming: 14 bases; junction bases outside the gene matches: 13. Germline V gene data show CDR1 as SNHLY and CDR2 as FYNNEI. The sample is drawn from a study of cytotoxic CD8 clonotypes in ibrutinib-treated CLL. About the study: Partial response occurred in some 25 patients and complete response in 2; at median about 70 months, approximately 14 remained remitted and roughly 12 progressed. Response samples came after a median about 11 months of treatment, range 6 to 36. Study conclusions and caveats: The times at which samples were taken varied between sustained-remission and progressing patients.

Repertoires were generated with immunoSEQ multiplex PCR, while TCRdb's copy carries only in-frame clones and drops some. This repertoire shows around 310,000 clones, 70% to 80% found once; its top ten account for over 5%. PBMCs that had been cryopreserved were the source of roughly 2 micrograms of genomic DNA for TCR beta libraries. The material was PBMCs, obtained before ibrutinib treatment. The gene calls are TRBV2 and TRBJ2-1; 7 bases align to TRBD2. The receptor comes from a human donor with chronic lymphocytic leukemia. The CDR3 region has the DNA TGTGCCAGCAGCGAAACGGCCCTAGCGGAAAAGTTCTTC. It specifies CASSETALAEKFF.